This is a list of T cell receptor beta chains from one sample in a study of long-term antiretroviral therapy in people with HIV. Produced via immunoSEQ multiplex PCR; TCRdb's table is partial and in-frame only. The sample shows about 21,000 clones, 80% to 90% of them seen only once. The specimen was unsorted PBMCs, collected 2.1 years after starting antiretroviral therapy. These receptors were obtained from a man aged 18 to 30 with HIV. Both conserved end residues are part of each CDR3. The D gene is left open where the match is weak. Some rows have no size entry. The others give once, few or many, or a class for an expanded clone.

d_gene: .
v_gene: TRBV5-1
j_gene: TRBJ1-1
abundance: .
CDR3aa: CASSLDLVGLNTEAFF
CDR3nt: TGCGCCAGCAGCTTGGATTTGGTGGGTTTGAACACTGAAGCTTTCTTT

d_gene: .
v_gene: TRBV11-2
j_gene: TRBJ2-7
abundance: .
CDR3aa: CASSSFSGGSPYEQYF
CDR3nt: TGTGCCAGCAGCTCTTTTTCGGGTGGATCTCCCTACGAGCAGTACTTC

d_gene: .
v_gene: TRBV7-9
j_gene: TRBJ1-3
abundance: .
CDR3aa: CASSLDRAGNTIYF
CDR3nt: TGTGCCAGCAGCTTAGACAGGGCTGGAAACACCATATATTTT

d_gene: .
v_gene: TRBV5-4
j_gene: TRBJ2-1
abundance: .
CDR3aa: CASSPLGRHEQFF
CDR3nt: TGTGCCAGCAGCCCATTAGGGCGGCATGAGCAGTTCTTC

d_gene: .
v_gene: TRBV7-2
j_gene: TRBJ2-7
abundance: .
CDR3aa: CASSLVWREEYEQYF
CDR3nt: TGTGCCAGCAGCTTAGTGTGGCGGGAAGAGTACGAGCAGTACTTC

d_gene: .
v_gene: TRBV27
j_gene: TRBJ1-2
abundance: .
CDR3aa: CASSSGSGGYTF
CDR3nt: TGTGCCAGCAGTTCAGGGTCCGGCGGCTACACCTTC

d_gene: .
v_gene: TRBV15
j_gene: TRBJ2-7
abundance: .
CDR3aa: CATSFRGYEQYF
CDR3nt: TGTGCCACCAGCTTTCGGGGTTACGAGCAGTACTTC

d_gene: TRBD2
v_gene: TRBV7-9
j_gene: TRBJ2-7
abundance: .
CDR3aa: CASSLGAEGLANYEQYF
CDR3nt: TGTGCCAGCAGCTTAGGGGCGGAGGGACTAGCAAATTACGAGCAGTACTTC

d_gene: TRBD1
v_gene: TRBV7-2
j_gene: TRBJ1-2
abundance: .
CDR3aa: CASSTAIDRDYGYTF
CDR3nt: TGTGCCAGCAGCACCGCTATTGACAGGGACTATGGCTACACCTTC

d_gene: .
v_gene: TRBV14
j_gene: TRBJ1-2
abundance: .
CDR3aa: CASSHGGGAGYTF
CDR3nt: TGTGCCAGCAGCCACGGAGGGGGGGCTGGCTACACCTTC

d_gene: .
v_gene: TRBV6-6
j_gene: TRBJ1-5
abundance: .
CDR3aa: CASSYFTDRQPQHF
CDR3nt: TGTGCCAGCAGTTACTTTACAGACCGACAGCCCCAGCATTTT

d_gene: TRBD1
v_gene: TRBV27
j_gene: TRBJ1-1
abundance: .
CDR3aa: CASSLLSTGDREAFF
CDR3nt: TGTGCCAGCAGTTTATTGTCCACAGGGGATCGTGAAGCTTTCTTT

d_gene: TRBD1
v_gene: TRBV27
j_gene: TRBJ2-7
abundance: .
CDR3aa: CASSGQGSYEQYF
CDR3nt: TGTGCCAGCAGTGGACAGGGCTCCTACGAGCAGTACTTC

d_gene: .
v_gene: TRBV6-1
j_gene: TRBJ2-1
abundance: .
CDR3aa: CASQLGVSYNEQFF
CDR3nt: TGTGCCAGCCAACTTGGAGTATCCTACAATGAGCAGTTCTTC

d_gene: .
v_gene: TRBV4-3
j_gene: TRBJ2-7
abundance: .
CDR3aa: CASSPGDNSYEQYF
CDR3nt: TGCGCCAGCAGCCCAGGGGACAACTCCTACGAGCAGTACTTC

d_gene: TRBD1
v_gene: TRBV23-1
j_gene: TRBJ1-3
abundance: .
CDR3aa: CASSQFHTVTGAGNTIYF
CDR3nt: TGCGCCAGCAGTCAATTTCATACCGTGACAGGGGCCGGAAACACCATATATTTT

d_gene: .
v_gene: TRBV7-9
j_gene: TRBJ2-7
abundance: .
CDR3aa: CASSLVGPPRSYEQYF
CDR3nt: TGTGCCAGCAGCCTCGTAGGCCCCCCTCGGTCCTACGAGCAGTACTTC

d_gene: TRBD1
v_gene: TRBV13
j_gene: TRBJ1-2
abundance: .
CDR3aa: CASLRQGSGYGYTF
CDR3nt: TGTGCCAGCTTGAGACAGGGGAGCGGCTATGGCTACACCTTC

d_gene: .
v_gene: TRBV4-1
j_gene: TRBJ2-7
abundance: once
CDR3aa: CASSQNMDSYYEQYF
CDR3nt: TGCGCCAGCAGCCAGAACATGGACAGCTACTACGAGCAGTACTTC

d_gene: TRBD1
v_gene: TRBV7-6
j_gene: TRBJ1-1
abundance: .
CDR3aa: CASSPGTGDYYNEAFF
CDR3nt: TGTGCCAGCAGCCCGGGGACAGGGGACTATTACAATGAAGCTTTCTTT

d_gene: .
v_gene: TRBV7-2
j_gene: TRBJ1-1
abundance: .
CDR3aa: CASSLEKAANTEAFF
CDR3nt: TGTGCCAGCAGCTTAGAGAAGGCCGCGAACACTGAAGCTTTCTTT

d_gene: TRBD1
v_gene: TRBV7-3
j_gene: TRBJ1-2
abundance: .
CDR3aa: CASSRLGQENYGYTF
CDR3nt: TGTGCCAGCAGCCGATTGGGACAGGAGAACTATGGCTACACCTTC